What follows are 8 T cell receptor beta chains derived from one specimen sequenced in a study of lymphopenia after photon versus proton radiotherapy. The data were produced by immunoSEQ multiplex PCR, yet TCRdb's version contains in-frame clones alone and is incomplete. The table has 70,000 or so clones, more than 75% seen once. This specimen was peripheral blood, taken from a patient treated with photon-based radiotherapy. Receptors originate from a woman between 65 and 79 years old with pancreatic cancer.

The genes are TRBV6-5 and TRBJ2-7; 8 bases are shared with TRBD1. This CDR3 contains 16 residues. V lost 2 bases, J lost 3 bases, and 9 bases stayed unmatched. Per the germline V gene, CDR1 is MNHEY and CDR2 is SVGAGI. The CDR3 DNA reads TGTGCCAGCAGTTACGGCCTTGGGACAGGTAACTACGAGCAGTACTTC. Protein sequence: CASSYGLGTGNYEQYF.

This clone was seen only a few times. The genes are TRBV19 and TRBJ2-7; possible D gene TRBD1, 5 bases. Between the trimmed V and J ends, which lost 1 base and 2 bases, there was a span of 12 bases. Germline CDR1 and CDR2: LNHDA and SQIVND (reference sequence). The CDR3 has 15 residues. In DNA form, the CDR3 reads TGTGCCAGTAGTATAGCACAGGACGCCCCCTACGAGCAGTACTTC. Residues: CASSIAQDAPYEQYF.

This rearrangement joins TRBV7-3 to TRBJ1-1, with 8 nucleotides matching TRBD1. Looked up from germline, CDR1 is SGHTA and CDR2 is FQGTGA. The ends lost 4 bases at V and 12 bases at J; junction bases unmatched: 19. The CDR3 loop spans 16 amino acids. The DNA for the CDR3 is TGTGCCAGCAGCTCCCCCGGCAGGGGGCCTCTAAAGTCGTCTTTCTTT. Amino acid sequence: CASSSPGRGPLKSSFF.

The J gene is TRBJ2-7, the V gene TRBV28; 14 bases are a match to TRBD2. V was clipped by 5 bases and J by 0 bases; unmatched bases: 3. Per the germline V gene, CDR1 is MDHEN and CDR2 is SYDVKM. CDR3 length: 16 amino acids. CDR3 DNA sequence: TGTGCCAGCAGTATCGGGACTAGCGGGAGCTCCTACGAGCAGTACTTC. This gives the protein CASSIGTSGSSYEQYF.

J is TRBJ2-6 and V is TRBV14, with 7 nucleotides matching TRBD1. Germline CDR1 and CDR2: SGHDN and FVKESK. J was trimmed by 0 bases and V by 0 bases; bases with no gene match: 8. The CDR3 totals 19 residues. The CDR3 DNA sequence: TGTGCCAGCAGCCAAGATGGGGACAGCCTTTTCTCTGGGGCCAACGTCCTGACTTTC. This encodes CASSQDGDSLFSGANVLTF.

The chain uses TRBV5-4 and TRBJ2-5; 9 bases match TRBD2. The CDR3 is 15 residues long. J gave up 2 bases and V 2 bases, and 4 bases lay outside the gene matches. Germline assignment: CDR1 SGHNT and CDR2 YYREEE (reference sequence). The CDR3 sequence: CASSLGREGQETQYF. CDR3 DNA: TGTGCCAGCAGCTTAGGGCGGGAGGGTCAAGAGACCCAGTACTTC.

The rearrangement uses TRBV18 and TRBJ2-3; 9 positions agree with TRBD2. Germline V CDR1 and CDR2: KGHSH, LQKENI. Trimming took 3 bases from V and 2 from J; bases not matched to a gene: 12. The CDR3 spans 18 residues. CDR3 DNA sequence: TGTGCCAGCTCACCCGGAGGTATAGCGGGAGCTCCCACAGATACGCAGTATTTT. Its translation: CASSPGGIAGAPTDTQYF.

The chain has TRBV7-2 and TRBJ2-2; 11 nucleotides line up with TRBD2. Trimming removed 5 bases from V and 5 bases from J; junction bases left unmatched: 4. Germline-derived CDR1 and CDR2 are SGHTA and FQGNSA. The CDR3 totals 15 residues. The CDR3 DNA reads as TGTGCCAGCAGCCGCGGACTAGCGGGTACCGGGGAGCTGTTTTTT. It specifies CASSRGLAGTGELFF.